The clone carrying this TCR beta chain appeared many times. The antigen is not known. This sample was taken from a study of T cells in Graves' hyperthyroidism and ophthalmopathy. V dropped 6 bases and J dropped 9; count of bases not matched to a gene: 10. There are 15 residues in the CDR3. Whole-study findings and limits: Most expanded thyroid clonotypes above 0.001 recurred in blood.

No ophthalmopathy progression within 18 months constituted stable Graves' hyperthyroidism. Patients were aged 18 to 65, had disease duration under 2 months, and had newly diagnosed hyperthyroidism. Uncontrolled infection, other autoimmune disease, pregnancy and lactation each barred patients from inclusion. Using RNA transcripts as the source, TCR beta CDR3 regions were amplified. Initially, a first-round RT-PCR of the TCR CDR3 employed the HTBI primer set. Via MiXCR, TCRdb re-called the multiplex PCR reads, giving one row per CDR3 protein. The table records about 560,000 distinct CDR3 sequences, 15% to 20% of them present only once.

The V gene is TRBV12-3 or TRBV12-4, the J gene TRBJ2-3, with 12 bases aligning to TRBD2. This sequence originates from a woman under 30 with Graves' hyperthyroidism. The sequenced material came from blood. In DNA form, the CDR3 reads TGTGCCAGCAGACCCGCTAGCGGGGGGGCAAACACGCAGTATTTT. Translation gives CASRPASGGANTQYF.